This TCR beta chain was recorded in a study of early T cells in non-severe SARS-CoV-2 infection. Across the study: Sequenced material consisted of bulk RNA (from unsorted whole blood), and chains were unpaired.

In its sample, this clonotype was seen many times. Its antigen is currently unknown. In germline, CDR1 is SNHLY, CDR2 FYNNEI. V shed 7 bases and J shed 2 bases, with 11 bases lying between them. There are 13 residues in the CDR3. Study-wide results and caveats: Missing private and CD4 specificities, VDJdb matching favored anti-spike CD8 responses.

Unique molecular identifiers were affixed to single, distinct cDNA molecules. TCRdb reprocessed the 5' RACE reads with MiXCR, giving one entry per CDR3 protein. The repertoire has about 99,000 distinct CDR3 sequences, 16% of them found once; the top ten carry roughly 1.2%. The origin of this receptor is an adult who was a healthcare worker with PCR-confirmed SARS-CoV-2 infection or an uninfected control (not recorded which). V gene TRBV2 combines with J gene TRBJ2-5; possibly TRBD2 for D (5 bases). The sample comprised whole blood. CDR3 sequence (DNA): TGTGCCAGCAATCAACTAGGACAAGAGACCCAGTACTTC. This gives the protein CASNQLGQETQYF. Combining the CDR3 with reference TRBV2 and TRBJ2-5 gives the whole variable domain EPEVTQTPSHQVTQMGQEVILRCVPISNHLYFYWYRQILGQKVEFLVSFYNNEISEKSEIFDDQFSVERPDGSNFTLKIRSTKLEDSAMYFCASNQLGQETQYFGPGTRLLVL.